This T cell receptor (beta chain) was captured in a study of T-cell memory formation after mild COVID-19. Study-wide context: Among the donors, TCR clusters were largely specific to each donor. Study-level findings and limits: For second-wave clones that peaked at day 37, SARS-CoV-2 specificity went unverified. Day 15 to 85 contractors were CD4/CD8 balanced; later expanders leaned CD4+.

Barcoded TCR alpha and TCR beta cDNA libraries with UMIs came from 5'RACE using constant-segment primers. In TCRdb, the 5' RACE reads were re-called with MiXCR into one record per CDR3 protein. The table lists 110,000 to 150,000 distinct CDR3 sequences, more than 13% of them singletons, with more than 25% in the top ten. As concerns this clonotype: Its antigen is not identified.

V dropped 1 base and J dropped 12; count of bases not matched to a gene: 8. Germline lookup yields CDR1 LNHNV and CDR2 YYDKDF (reference sequence). CDR3 length: 14 amino acids. Sequenced: PBMCs or a T cell subset sorted from them (not recorded which). The TCR was taken from an adult woman who had mild COVID-19 (a few samples of this study predate the infection). Cell type and time point are not known. The chain couples TRBV15 to TRBJ1-4; 7 bases map to TRBD1. CDR3 residues: CATSRVGGQEELFF. In DNA form, the CDR3 reads TGTGCCACCAGCAGAGTAGGAGGACAGGAGGAACTGTTTTTT. The whole variable domain, filled in from reference TRBV15 and TRBJ1-4, reads DAMVIQNPRYQVTQFGKPVTLSCSQTLNHNVMYWYQQKSSQAPKLLFHYYDKDFNNEADTPDNFQSRRPNTSFCFLDIRSPGLGDTAMYLCATSRVGGQEELFFGSGTQLSVL.